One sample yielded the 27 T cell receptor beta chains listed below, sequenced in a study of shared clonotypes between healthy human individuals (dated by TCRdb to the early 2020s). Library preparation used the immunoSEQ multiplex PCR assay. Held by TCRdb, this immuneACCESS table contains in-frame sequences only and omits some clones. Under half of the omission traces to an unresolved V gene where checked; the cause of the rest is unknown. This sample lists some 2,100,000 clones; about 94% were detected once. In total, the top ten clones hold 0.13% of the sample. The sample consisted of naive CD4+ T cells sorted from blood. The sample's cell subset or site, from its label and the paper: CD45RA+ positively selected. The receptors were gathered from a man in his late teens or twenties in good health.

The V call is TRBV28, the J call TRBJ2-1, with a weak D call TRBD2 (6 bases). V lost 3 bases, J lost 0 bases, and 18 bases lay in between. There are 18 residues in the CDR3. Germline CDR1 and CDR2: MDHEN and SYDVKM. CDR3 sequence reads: CASSFSGPGMTSYNEQFF. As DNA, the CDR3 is TGTGCCAGCAGTTTCAGCGGGCCCGGAATGACCTCCTACAATGAGCAGTTCTTC.

CDR3: CASSYVWGNYGYTF. The CDR3 DNA reads as TGTGCCAGCAGTTACGTGTGGGGAAACTATGGCTACACCTTC. The chain joins TRBV6-5 to TRBJ1-2; no clear D. This CDR3 spans 14 amino acids. The germline gives CDR1 MNHEY, CDR2 SVGAGI. V shed 2 bases and J shed 2 bases, with 9 bases lying between them.

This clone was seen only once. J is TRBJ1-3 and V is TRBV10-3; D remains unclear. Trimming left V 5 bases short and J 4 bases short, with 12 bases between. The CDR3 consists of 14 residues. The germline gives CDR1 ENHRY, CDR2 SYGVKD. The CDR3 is CAISSQDHGNTIYF. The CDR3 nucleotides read TGTGCCATCAGTAGCCAGGACCACGGAAACACCATATATTTT.

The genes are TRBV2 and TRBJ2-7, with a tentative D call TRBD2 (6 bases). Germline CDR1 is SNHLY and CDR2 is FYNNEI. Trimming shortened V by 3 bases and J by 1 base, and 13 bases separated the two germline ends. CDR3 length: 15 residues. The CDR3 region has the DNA TGTGCCAGCAGTGACCCCGGGGGTGATTCCTACGAGCAGTACTTC. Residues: CASSDPGGDSYEQYF.

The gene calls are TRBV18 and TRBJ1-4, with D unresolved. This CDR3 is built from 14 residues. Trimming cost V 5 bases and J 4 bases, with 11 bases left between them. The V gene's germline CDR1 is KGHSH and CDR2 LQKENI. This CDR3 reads CASSSQNSNEKLFF. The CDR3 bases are TGTGCCAGCTCATCACAAAACAGTAATGAAAAACTGTTTTTT. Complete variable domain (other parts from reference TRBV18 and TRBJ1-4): NAGVMQNPRHLVRRRGQEARLRCSPMKGHSHVYWYRQLPEEGLKFMVYLQKENIIDESGMPKERFSAEFPKEGPSILRIQQVVRGDSAAYFCASSSQNSNEKLFFGSGTQLSVL.

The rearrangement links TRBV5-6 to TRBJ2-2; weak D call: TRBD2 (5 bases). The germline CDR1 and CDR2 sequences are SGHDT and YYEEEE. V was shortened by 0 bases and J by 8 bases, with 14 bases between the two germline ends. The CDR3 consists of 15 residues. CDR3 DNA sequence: TGTGCCAGCAGCTTGGGGACGGTCCGGGGAGGGGAGCTGTTTTTT. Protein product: CASSLGTVRGGELFF.

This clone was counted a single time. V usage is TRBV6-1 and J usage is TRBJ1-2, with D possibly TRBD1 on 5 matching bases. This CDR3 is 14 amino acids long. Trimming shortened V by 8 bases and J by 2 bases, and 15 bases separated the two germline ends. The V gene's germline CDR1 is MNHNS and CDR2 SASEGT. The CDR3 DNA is TGTGCCAGCCGCGCCAGGGATAAGAACTATGGCTACACCTTC. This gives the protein CASRARDKNYGYTF.

This CDR3 is CASRPPRGGLGTQYF. The DNA for the CDR3 is TGTGCAAGTCGCCCCCCCCGGGGAGGACTTGGGACCCAGTACTTC. The chain couples TRBV12-2 to TRBJ2-5; TRBD2, as called in the table, went unchecked against the DNA. TRBV12-2 is a pseudogene segment. The CDR3 spans 15 residues.

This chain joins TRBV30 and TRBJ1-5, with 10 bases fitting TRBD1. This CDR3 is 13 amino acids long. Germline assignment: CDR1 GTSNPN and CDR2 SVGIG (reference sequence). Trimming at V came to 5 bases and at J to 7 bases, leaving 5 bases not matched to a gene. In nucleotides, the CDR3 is TGTGCCTGGGGACAGGGGGTCAGGCAGCCCCAGCATTTT. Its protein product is CAWGQGVRQPQHF.

CDR3 residues: CAISESVGVTDTQYF. The CDR3 nucleotides are TGTGCCATCAGTGAGTCGGTGGGGGTCACAGATACGCAGTATTTT. The gene calls are TRBV10-3 and TRBJ2-3, with D perhaps matching TRBD1 or TRBD2 (5 bases each). Germline values: CDR1 ENHRY, CDR2 SYGVKD. Trimming removed 0 bases from V and 2 bases from J, with 9 bases in between. The CDR3 contains 15 residues.

The CDR3 coding sequence is TGTGCCAGTAGTATAGGGACAGTAGTTAATCAGCCCCAGCATTTT. Its protein is CASSIGTVVNQPQHF. The rearrangement links TRBV19 to TRBJ1-5, with D tentatively TRBD1 (6 bases). Trimming removed 1 base at V and 4 bases at J, with 11 bases between. This CDR3 has 15 residues. The germline V gene encodes CDR1 LNHDA and CDR2 SQIVND (reference sequence).

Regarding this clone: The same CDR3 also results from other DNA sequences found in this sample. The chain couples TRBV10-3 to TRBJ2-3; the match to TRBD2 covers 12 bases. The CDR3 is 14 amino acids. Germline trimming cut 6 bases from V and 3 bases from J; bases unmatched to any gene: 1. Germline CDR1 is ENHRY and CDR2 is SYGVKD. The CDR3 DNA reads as TGTGCCATCAGAACTAGCGGGGGGACAGATACGCAGTATTTT. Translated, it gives CAIRTSGGTDTQYF.

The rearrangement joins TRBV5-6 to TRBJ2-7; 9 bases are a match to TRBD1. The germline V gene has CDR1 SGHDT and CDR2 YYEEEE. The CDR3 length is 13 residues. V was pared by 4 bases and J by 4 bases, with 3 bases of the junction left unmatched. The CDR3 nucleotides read TGTGCCAGCAGCAACAGGGGGCCTTACGAGCAGTACTTC. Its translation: CASSNRGPYEQYF.

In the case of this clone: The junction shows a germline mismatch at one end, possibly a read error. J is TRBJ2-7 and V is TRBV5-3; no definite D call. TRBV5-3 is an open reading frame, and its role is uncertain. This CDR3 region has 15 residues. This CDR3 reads CASSLEQTLDHEQYF. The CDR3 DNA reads TGTGCCAGCAGCTTGGAACAGACTTTAGACCACGAGCAGTACTTC.

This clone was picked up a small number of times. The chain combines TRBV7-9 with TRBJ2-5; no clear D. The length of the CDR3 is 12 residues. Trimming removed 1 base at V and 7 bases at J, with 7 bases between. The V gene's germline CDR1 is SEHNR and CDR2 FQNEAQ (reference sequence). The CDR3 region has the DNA TGTGCCAGCAGCTTAGAACTAATGACCCAGTACTTC. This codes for CASSLELMTQYF.

For the CDR3, the DNA is TGTGCCAGCCATAATGGCGGACAGCAAGAGACCCAGTACTTC. Its translation is CASHNGGQQETQYF. The V call is TRBV28, the J call TRBJ2-5, with D possibly TRBD1 on 6 matching bases. This CDR3 region has 14 residues. From germline, CDR1 is MDHEN and CDR2 SYDVKM. V shed 8 bases and J shed 2 bases, with 15 bases lying between them.

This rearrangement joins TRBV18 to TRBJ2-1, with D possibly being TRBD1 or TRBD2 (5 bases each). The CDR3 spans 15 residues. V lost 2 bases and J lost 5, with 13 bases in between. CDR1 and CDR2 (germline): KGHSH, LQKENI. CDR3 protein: CASSPGDGVNNEQFF. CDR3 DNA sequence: TGTGCCAGCTCACCAGGGGACGGTGTTAACAATGAGCAGTTCTTC.

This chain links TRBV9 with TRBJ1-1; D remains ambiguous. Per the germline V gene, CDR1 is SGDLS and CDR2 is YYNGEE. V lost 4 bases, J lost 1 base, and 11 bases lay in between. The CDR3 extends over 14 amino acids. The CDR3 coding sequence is TGTGCCAGCAGCTACCACGCGGGGAACACTGAAGCTTTCTTT. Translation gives CASSYHAGNTEAFF. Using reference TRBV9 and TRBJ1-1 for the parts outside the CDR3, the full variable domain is DSGVTQTPKHLITATGQRVTLRCSPRSGDLSVYWYQQSLDQGLQFLIQYYNGEERAKGNILERFSAQQFPDLHSELNLSSLELGDSALYFCASSYHAGNTEAFFGQGTRLTVV.

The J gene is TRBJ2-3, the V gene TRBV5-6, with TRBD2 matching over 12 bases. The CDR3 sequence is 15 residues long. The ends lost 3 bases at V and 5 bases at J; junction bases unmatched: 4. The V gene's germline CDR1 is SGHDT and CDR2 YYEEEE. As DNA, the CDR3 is TGTGCCAGCAGCTCGTGGGGACTAGCGGGAGATACGCAGTATTTT. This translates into CASSSWGLAGDTQYF.

The CDR3 here is CASSTLRHSTNEKLFF. As DNA, the CDR3 is TGTGCCAGCAGTACTCTTCGCCATTCAACTAATGAAAAACTGTTTTTT. The chain combines TRBV2 with TRBJ1-4, with D unresolved. The V end was cut by 5 bases, the J end by 0 bases, with 13 bases between. The germline V gene encodes CDR1 SNHLY and CDR2 FYNNEI. CDR3 size: 16 residues.

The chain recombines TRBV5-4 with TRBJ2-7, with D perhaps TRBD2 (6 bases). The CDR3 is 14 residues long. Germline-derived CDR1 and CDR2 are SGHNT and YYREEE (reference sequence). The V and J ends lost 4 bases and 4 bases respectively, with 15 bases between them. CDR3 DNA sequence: TGTGCCAGCAGCCTTGATGCGGGGAAGTACGAGCAGTACTTC. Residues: CASSLDAGKYEQYF.

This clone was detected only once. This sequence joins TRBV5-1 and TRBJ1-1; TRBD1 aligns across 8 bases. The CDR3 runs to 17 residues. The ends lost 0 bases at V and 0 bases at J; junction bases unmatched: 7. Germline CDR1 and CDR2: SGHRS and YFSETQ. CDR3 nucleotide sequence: TGCGCCAGCAGCTTGGGGACAGGGATCAATTTGAACACTGAAGCTTTCTTT. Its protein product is CASSLGTGINLNTEAFF.

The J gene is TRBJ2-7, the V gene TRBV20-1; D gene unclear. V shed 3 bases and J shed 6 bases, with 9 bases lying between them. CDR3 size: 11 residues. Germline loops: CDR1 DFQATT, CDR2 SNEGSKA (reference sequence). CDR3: CSASDLSEQYF. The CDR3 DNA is TGCAGTGCTAGTGACCTCAGCGAGCAGTACTTC.

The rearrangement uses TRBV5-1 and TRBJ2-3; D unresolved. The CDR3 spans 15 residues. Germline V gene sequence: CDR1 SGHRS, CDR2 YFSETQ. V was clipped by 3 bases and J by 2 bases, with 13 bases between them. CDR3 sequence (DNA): TGCGCCAGCAGCTCGACCGTAAAATACACAGATACGCAGTATTTT. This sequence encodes CASSSTVKYTDTQYF. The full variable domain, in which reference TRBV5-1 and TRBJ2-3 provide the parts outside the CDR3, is KAGVTQTPRYLIKTRGQQVTLSCSPISGHRSVSWYQQTPGQGLQFLFEYFSETQRNKGNFPGRFSGRQFSNSRSEMNVSTLELGDSALYLCASSSTVKYTDTQYFGPGTRLTVL.

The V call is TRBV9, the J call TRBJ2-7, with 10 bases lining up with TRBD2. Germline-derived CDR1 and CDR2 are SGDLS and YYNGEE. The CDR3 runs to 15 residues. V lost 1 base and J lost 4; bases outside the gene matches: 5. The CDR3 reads CASSVSTSGTYEQYF. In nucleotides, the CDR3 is TGTGCCAGCAGCGTAAGTACTAGCGGGACTTACGAGCAGTACTTC.

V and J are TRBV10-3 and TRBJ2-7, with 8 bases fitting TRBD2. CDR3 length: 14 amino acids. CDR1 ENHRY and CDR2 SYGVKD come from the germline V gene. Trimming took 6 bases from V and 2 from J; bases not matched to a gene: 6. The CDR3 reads CAISRSGATYEQYF. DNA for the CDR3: TGTGCCATCAGCCGTAGCGGGGCCACCTACGAGCAGTACTTC.

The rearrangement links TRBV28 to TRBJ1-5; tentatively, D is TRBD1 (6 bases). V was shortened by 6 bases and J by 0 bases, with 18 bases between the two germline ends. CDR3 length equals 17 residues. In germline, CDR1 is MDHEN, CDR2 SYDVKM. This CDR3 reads CASRSSGGLYSNQPQHF. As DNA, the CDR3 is TGTGCCAGCAGGTCCTCCGGGGGGCTATATAGCAATCAGCCCCAGCATTTT. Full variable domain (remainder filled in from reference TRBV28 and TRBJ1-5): DVKVTQSSRYLVKRTGEKVFLECVQDMDHENMFWYRQDPGLGLRLIYFSYDVKMKEKGDIPEGYSVSREKKERFSLILESASTNQTSMYLCASRSSGGLYSNQPQHFGDGTRLSIL.